This T cell receptor beta chain was profiled in a study of cytomegalovirus exposure and HLA in healthy donors. Study in general: The approximately 120 validation repertoires used the same platform as the roughly 670 first-cohort repertoires, a later analysis reported. Study-wide findings and caveats: The CMV antigen specificity of a few CMV-associated chains was confirmed through in vitro analysis. Many donors carried some public TCRs, although rarity characterized most TCR sequences. The study put some 160 TCR beta chains on its list as cytomegalovirus-associated.

A note on this clone: Its specificity is unknown.

V was pared by 3 bases and J by 4 bases, with 27 bases between. The CDR3 runs to 18 residues. Per germline, CDR1 GTSNPN and CDR2 SVGIG (reference sequence). Some clones are missing from TCRdb's copy, which holds only in-frame ones; the method was immunoSEQ multiplex PCR. The table records more than 110,000 clones, about four fifths of them present only once. This clonotype was sampled from a woman in her 30s in good health and CMV-seronegative. What was sequenced was PBMCs. The chain links TRBV30 to TRBJ1-2, with D possibly matching TRBD1 (6 bases). CDR3 coding DNA: TGTGCCTGGAGCAGAACAGGGTTGGGGGTAAATCACGGCTATGGCTACACCTTC. It codes for CAWSRTGLGVNHGYGYTF. The whole variable domain, filled in from reference TRBV30 and TRBJ1-2, reads SQTIHQWPATLVQPVGSPLSLECTVEGTSNPNLYWYRQAAGRGLQLLFYSVGIGQISSEVPQNLSASRPQDRQFILSSKKLLLSDSGFYLCAWSRTGLGVNHGYGYTFGSGTRLTVV.